This TCR beta chain was found in a study of blood T cell repertoires in COVID-19. Study processing details: By means of reference gene primer amplification, nucleated cell counts were estimated. Clones were read by immunoSEQ multiplex PCR, and TCRdb kept only the in-frame ones, dropping some. That table furnishes V, J and clone size, whereas the DNA furnished D and trimming. Of around 200,000 clones in the sample, approximately 84% are singletons; the top ten hold roughly 5%. Trimming stripped 2 bases from V and 3 bases from J, with 10 bases between. The CDR3 is 14 residues long. Per germline, CDR1 SGHTA and CDR2 FQGNSA.

The rearrangement links TRBV7-2 to TRBJ1-1, with unresolved D. Sequencing was done on a sample of peripheral blood. The TCR comes from a woman aged 80 or over with acute or convalescent COVID-19. The CDR3 DNA sequence: TGTGCCAGCAGCTTATATGGCACCGACACTGAAGCTTTCTTT. The encoded protein is CASSLYGTDTEAFF.